This T cell receptor (beta chain) was found in a study of T-cell reconstitution after alpha-beta-depleted transplantation in children. Study conclusions and caveats: Surviving recipient T cells and thymic progenitors accounted for the high day-60 TCRbeta diversity observed in some patients.

CDR3 size: 16 residues. Germline loops: CDR1 SQVTM, CDR2 ANQGSEA. V lost 3 bases to trimming and J lost 0 bases; unmatched junction nucleotides: 5. At least ten counts were recorded for this clonotype. What it binds is unknown. Library preparation (for TCRbeta) was performed with unique molecular identifiers. TCRdb itself ran the PCR reads through MiXCR, one entry per CDR3 protein. Of approximately 98,000 distinct CDR3 sequences listed, approximately 6.4% are singletons. This receptor was obtained from a male patient aged 2-15 years who had a stem cell transplant for acute lymphoblastic leukemia, so the T cells may come from the graft donor. The source was PBMCs, mostly from graft donor cells, collected 360 days after TCRalphabeta/CD19-depleted stem cell transplant. The chain carries TRBV29-1 and TRBJ2-1; TRBD2 matches 10 bases. The DNA for the CDR3 is TGCAGCGTTGACAGTGCTAGCGGGAGCTCCTACAATGAGCAGTTCTTC. This sequence encodes CSVDSASGSSYNEQFF.